The TCR beta chain described here comes from a study of monozygotic twins with inflammatory bowel disease. TCRdb reprocessed the 5' RACE reads, keeping one entry per CDR3 protein, no DNA. The table for this sample gives fewer than 550,000 distinct CDR3 sequences. The sample taken for sequencing was blood. The TCR sequence derives from a human donor with ulcerative colitis or Crohn's disease, or a healthy co-twin of an affected twin (not recorded which).

The CDR3 spells CASIPLFGSGANVLTF. V and J are TRBV7-8 and TRBJ2-6; the D gene TCRdb calls, TRBD2, cannot be checked with no DNA. This CDR3 is 16 amino acids long. The germline V gene has CDR1 SGHVS and CDR2 FQNEAQ.